The rows below give T cell receptor beta chains drawn from one sample of a study of T cells in localized non-small cell lung cancer. Only in-frame clones appear in the TCRdb table, and some are missing; sequencing was by immunoSEQ multiplex PCR. The data show around 26,000 clones, with about nine tenths seen just once and about an eighth held by the top ten. The sequences come from peripheral blood, collected before any cancer treatment. The receptors were gathered from a female donor aged 60 or older with stage II squamous cell lung carcinoma. Each CDR3 is given with its conserved first and last residue. D genes are given only for firm matches.

V gene: TRBV28; D gene: NA; CDR3 protein: CASSLWGDDPTGTDTQYF
V gene: TRBV27; D gene: TRBD1; CDR3 protein: CASSSNTGTGIRNTGELFF
V gene: TRBV28; D gene: TRBD1; CDR3 protein: CASSFYGRGQGIGGYTF
V gene: TRBV5-6; D gene: NA; CDR3 protein: CASSSYIGGLNTEAFF
V gene: TRBV15; D gene: TRBD2; CDR3 protein: CATSRDRGTSSYEQYF
V gene: TRBV6-5; D gene: NA; CDR3 protein: CASSPGSAESPLHF
V gene: TRBV7-9; D gene: NA; CDR3 protein: CASSLVDTEAFF
V gene: TRBV19; D gene: NA; CDR3 protein: CASSTGDTLGGYTF
V gene: TRBV5-1; D gene: NA; CDR3 protein: CASSLKGDNQPQHF
V gene: TRBV5-5; D gene: NA; CDR3 protein: CASSPPGEPGELFF
V gene: TRBV7-2; D gene: NA; CDR3 protein: CASSSQQDSNQPQHF
V gene: TRBV30; D gene: TRBD1; CDR3 protein: CAWRGQGGNQPQHF
V gene: TRBV15; D gene: TRBD2; CDR3 protein: CATSVRGGTETQYF
V gene: TRBV9; D gene: NA; CDR3 protein: CASSFTSTPGNTEAFF
V gene: TRBV19; D gene: TRBD1; CDR3 protein: CASAGTGSTEAFF
V gene: TRBV28; D gene: TRBD1; CDR3 protein: CATNPGRGLWMNTEAFF
V gene: TRBV7-2; D gene: TRBD1; CDR3 protein: CASSPGQVNEKLFF
V gene: TRBV19; D gene: NA; CDR3 protein: CASRTNSGTGSAEQYF
V gene: TRBV6-6; D gene: NA; CDR3 protein: CASSYAANTEAFF
V gene: TRBV6-5; D gene: NA; CDR3 protein: CASRREQYF
V gene: TRBV5-1; D gene: NA; CDR3 protein: CASSLSLGTEQTGELFF
V gene: TRBV6-5; D gene: NA; CDR3 protein: CASSYQRYTEAFF
V gene: TRBV5-1; D gene: NA; CDR3 protein: CASAGEAFSGNTIYF
V gene: TRBV10-3; D gene: NA; CDR3 protein: CAIGGQSGETQYF
V gene: TRBV7-2; D gene: NA; CDR3 protein: CASSPQVIYEQYF
V gene: TRBV9; D gene: NA; CDR3 protein: CASSRDLSSYEQYF
V gene: TRBV6-5; D gene: NA; CDR3 protein: CASSLSWGEGEKLFF
V gene: TRBV11-2; D gene: NA; CDR3 protein: CASSLAGPPTDTQYF
V gene: TRBV28; D gene: TRBD2; CDR3 protein: CASSLGGAGGVKTQYF
V gene: TRBV5-1; D gene: NA; CDR3 protein: CASSGQGGGTDTQYF
V gene: TRBV4-3; D gene: TRBD1; CDR3 protein: CASSQDSGQANTEAFF
V gene: TRBV7-9; D gene: NA; CDR3 protein: CASSWVQETQYF
V gene: TRBV25-1; D gene: TRBD1; CDR3 protein: CASSESGRGNTDTQYF
V gene: TRBV7-2; D gene: TRBD2; CDR3 protein: CASSRLAGSYNEQFF
V gene: TRBV5-1; D gene: NA; CDR3 protein: CASSLEDPGKGYGYTF
V gene: TRBV28; D gene: NA; CDR3 protein: CASSLLGGDTEAFF
V gene: TRBV5-1; D gene: TRBD2; CDR3 protein: CASSLEASGENIQYF
V gene: TRBV5-6; D gene: NA; CDR3 protein: CASSSLRAGSQPQHF
V gene: TRBV2; D gene: NA; CDR3 protein: CASSGAGGGISQPQHF
V gene: TRBV14; D gene: TRBD2; CDR3 protein: CASSRGLAGQYF
V gene: TRBV7-6; D gene: NA; CDR3 protein: CASSLGSQGSNEQFF
V gene: TRBV19; D gene: NA; CDR3 protein: CASRYRQGNQPQHF
V gene: TRBV19; D gene: TRBD1; CDR3 protein: CASSGQGGNQPQHF
V gene: TRBV30; D gene: TRBD1; CDR3 protein: CAWRGQGLQSPLHF
V gene: TRBV5-1; D gene: TRBD1; CDR3 protein: CASSSDREAFF
V gene: TRBV6-6; D gene: TRBD1; CDR3 protein: CASSYPTGTNTEAFF
V gene: TRBV27; D gene: NA; CDR3 protein: CASSDPNLNTEAFF
V gene: TRBV5-6; D gene: NA; CDR3 protein: CASSLGLLNTGELFF
V gene: TRBV19; D gene: NA; CDR3 protein: CASTARAQETQYF
V gene: TRBV6-5; D gene: NA; CDR3 protein: CASNRDYSNQPQHF
V gene: TRBV18; D gene: NA; CDR3 protein: CASSPPGMENEQFF
V gene: TRBV7-2; D gene: TRBD2; CDR3 protein: CASSLGLAGAQETQYF
V gene: TRBV28; D gene: NA; CDR3 protein: CASSLSWRLGTEAFF